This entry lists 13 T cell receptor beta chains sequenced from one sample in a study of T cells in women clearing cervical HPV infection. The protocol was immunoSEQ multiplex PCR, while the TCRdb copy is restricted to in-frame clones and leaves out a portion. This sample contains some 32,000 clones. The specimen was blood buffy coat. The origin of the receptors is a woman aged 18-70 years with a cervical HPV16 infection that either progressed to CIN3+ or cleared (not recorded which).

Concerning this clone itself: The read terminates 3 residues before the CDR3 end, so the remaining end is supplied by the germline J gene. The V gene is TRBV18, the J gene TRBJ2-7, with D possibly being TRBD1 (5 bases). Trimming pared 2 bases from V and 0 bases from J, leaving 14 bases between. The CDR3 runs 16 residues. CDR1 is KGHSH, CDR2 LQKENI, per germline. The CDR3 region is CASSPNQQAGSYEQYF. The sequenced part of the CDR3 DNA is TGTGCCAGCTCACCAAATCAACAGGCCGGCTCCTACGAG.

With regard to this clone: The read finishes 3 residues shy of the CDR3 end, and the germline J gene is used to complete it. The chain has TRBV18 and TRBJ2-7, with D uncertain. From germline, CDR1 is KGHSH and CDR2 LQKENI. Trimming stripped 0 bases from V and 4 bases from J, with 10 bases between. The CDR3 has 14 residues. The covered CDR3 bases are TGTGCCAGCTCACCACCGTTGGCTTTATACGAG. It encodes CASSPPLALYE. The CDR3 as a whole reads CASSPPLALYEQYF.

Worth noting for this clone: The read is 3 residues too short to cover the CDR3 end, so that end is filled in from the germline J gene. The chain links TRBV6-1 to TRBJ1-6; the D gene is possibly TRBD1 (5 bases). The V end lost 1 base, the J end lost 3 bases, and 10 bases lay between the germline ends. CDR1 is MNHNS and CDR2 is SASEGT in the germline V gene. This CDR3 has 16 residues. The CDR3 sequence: CASSEGWGSYNSPLHF. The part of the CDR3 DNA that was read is TGTGCCAGCAGTGAAGGGTGGGGCAGCTATAATTCACCC.

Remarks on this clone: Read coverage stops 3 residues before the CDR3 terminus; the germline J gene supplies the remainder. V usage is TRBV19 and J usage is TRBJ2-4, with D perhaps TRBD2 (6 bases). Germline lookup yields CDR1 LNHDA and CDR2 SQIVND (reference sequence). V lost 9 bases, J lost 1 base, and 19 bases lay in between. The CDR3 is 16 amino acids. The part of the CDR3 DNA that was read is TGTGCCAGGCTACGACTATGGGGGGAGGCCAAAAACATT. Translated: CARLRLWGEAKNI. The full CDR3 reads CARLRLWGEAKNIQYF.

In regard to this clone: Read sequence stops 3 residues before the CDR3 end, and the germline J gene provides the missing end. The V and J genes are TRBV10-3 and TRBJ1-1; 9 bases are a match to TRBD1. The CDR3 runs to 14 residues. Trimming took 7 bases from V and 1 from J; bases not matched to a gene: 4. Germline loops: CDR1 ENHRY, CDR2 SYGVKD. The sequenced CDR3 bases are TGTGCCATCAACGCACAGGGGGCGAACACTGAA. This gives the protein CAINAQGANTE. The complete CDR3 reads CAINAQGANTEAFF.

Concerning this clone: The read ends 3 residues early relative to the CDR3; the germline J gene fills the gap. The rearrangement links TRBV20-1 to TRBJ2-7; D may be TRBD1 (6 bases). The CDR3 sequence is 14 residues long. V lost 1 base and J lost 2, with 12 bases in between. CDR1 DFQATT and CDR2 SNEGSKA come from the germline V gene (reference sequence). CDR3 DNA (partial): TGCAGTGCTAGAGTAACAGGGCCGACCTACGAG. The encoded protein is CSARVTGPTYE. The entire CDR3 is CSARVTGPTYEQYF.

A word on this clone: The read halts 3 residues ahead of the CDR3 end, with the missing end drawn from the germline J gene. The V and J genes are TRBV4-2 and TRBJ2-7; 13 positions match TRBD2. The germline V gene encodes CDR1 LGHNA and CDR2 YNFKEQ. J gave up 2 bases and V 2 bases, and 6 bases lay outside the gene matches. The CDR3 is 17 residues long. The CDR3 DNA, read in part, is TGTGCCAGCAGCCAACTTGCCGGGACTAGCGGGGCCTACGAG. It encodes CASSQLAGTSGAYE. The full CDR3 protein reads CASSQLAGTSGAYEQYF.

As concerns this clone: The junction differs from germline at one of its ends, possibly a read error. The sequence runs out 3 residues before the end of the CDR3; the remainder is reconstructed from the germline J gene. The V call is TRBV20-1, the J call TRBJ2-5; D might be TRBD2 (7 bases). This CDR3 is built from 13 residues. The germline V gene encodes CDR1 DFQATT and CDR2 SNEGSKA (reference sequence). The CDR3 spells CNASWGGAETQYF. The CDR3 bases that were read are TGCAATGCTAGTTGGGGGGGCGCGGAGACC.

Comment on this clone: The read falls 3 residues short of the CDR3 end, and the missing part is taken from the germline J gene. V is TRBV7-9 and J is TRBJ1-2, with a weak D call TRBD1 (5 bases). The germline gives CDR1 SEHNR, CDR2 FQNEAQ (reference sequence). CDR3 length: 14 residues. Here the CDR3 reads CASSSQDRGYDYTF. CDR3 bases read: TGTGCCAGCAGCTCCCAAGACAGAGGCTACGAC.

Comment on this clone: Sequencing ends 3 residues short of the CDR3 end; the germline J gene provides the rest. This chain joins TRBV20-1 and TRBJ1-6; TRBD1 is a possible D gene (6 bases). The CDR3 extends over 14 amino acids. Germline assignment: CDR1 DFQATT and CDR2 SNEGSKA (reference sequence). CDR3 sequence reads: CSARWTVRGISLHF. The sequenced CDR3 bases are TGCAGTGCTAGGTGGACAGTCCGGGGAATATCC.

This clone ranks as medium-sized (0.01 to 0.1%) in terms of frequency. This chain's CDR3 is CSVEEMGQLRETQYF. The CDR3 DNA, read in part, is TGCAGCGTTGAAGAGATGGGACAGTTAAGAGAGACC. The chain combines TRBV29-1 with TRBJ2-5, with 7 bases lining up with TRBD1. Coverage ceases 3 residues before the CDR3 finishes, and the germline J gene fills in the end. In germline, CDR1 is SQVTM, CDR2 ANQGSEA. The V gene end was trimmed by 0 bases and the J gene end by 4 bases; junction bases not matched to a gene: 8. The CDR3 runs to 15 residues.

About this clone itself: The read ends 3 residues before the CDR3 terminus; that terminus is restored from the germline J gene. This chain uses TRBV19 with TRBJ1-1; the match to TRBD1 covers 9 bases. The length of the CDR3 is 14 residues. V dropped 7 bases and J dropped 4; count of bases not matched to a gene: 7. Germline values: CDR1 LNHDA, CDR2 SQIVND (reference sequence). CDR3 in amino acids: CASTGTGRGTEAFF. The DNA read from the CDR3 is TGTGCCAGTACGGGGACAGGGAGAGGCACTGAA.

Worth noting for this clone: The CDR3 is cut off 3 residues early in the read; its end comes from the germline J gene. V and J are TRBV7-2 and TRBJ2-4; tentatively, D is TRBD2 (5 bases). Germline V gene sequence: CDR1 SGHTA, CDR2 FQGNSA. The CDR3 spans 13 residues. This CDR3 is CASSFRVDYGQYF. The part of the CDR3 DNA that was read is TGTGCCAGCAGCTTTAGGGTAGACTATGGT.